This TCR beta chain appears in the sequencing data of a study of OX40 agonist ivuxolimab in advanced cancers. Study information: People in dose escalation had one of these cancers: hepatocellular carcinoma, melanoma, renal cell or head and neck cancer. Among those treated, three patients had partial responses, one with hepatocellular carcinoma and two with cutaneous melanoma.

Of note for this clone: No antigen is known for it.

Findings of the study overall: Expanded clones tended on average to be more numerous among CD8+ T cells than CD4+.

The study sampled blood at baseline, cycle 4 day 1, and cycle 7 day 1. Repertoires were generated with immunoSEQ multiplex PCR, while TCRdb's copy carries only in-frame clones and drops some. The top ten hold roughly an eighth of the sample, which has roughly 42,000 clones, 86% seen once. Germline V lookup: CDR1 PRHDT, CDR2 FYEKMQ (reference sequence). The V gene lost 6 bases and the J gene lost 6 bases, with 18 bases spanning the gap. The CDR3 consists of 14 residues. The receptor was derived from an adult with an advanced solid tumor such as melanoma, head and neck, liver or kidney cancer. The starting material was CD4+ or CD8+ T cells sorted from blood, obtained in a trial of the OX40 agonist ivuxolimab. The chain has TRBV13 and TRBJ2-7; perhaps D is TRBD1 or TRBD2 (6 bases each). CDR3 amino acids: CASSTFGGRVEQYF. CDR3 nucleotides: TGTGCCAGCAGTACCTTTGGGGGGCGCGTCGAGCAGTACTTC.